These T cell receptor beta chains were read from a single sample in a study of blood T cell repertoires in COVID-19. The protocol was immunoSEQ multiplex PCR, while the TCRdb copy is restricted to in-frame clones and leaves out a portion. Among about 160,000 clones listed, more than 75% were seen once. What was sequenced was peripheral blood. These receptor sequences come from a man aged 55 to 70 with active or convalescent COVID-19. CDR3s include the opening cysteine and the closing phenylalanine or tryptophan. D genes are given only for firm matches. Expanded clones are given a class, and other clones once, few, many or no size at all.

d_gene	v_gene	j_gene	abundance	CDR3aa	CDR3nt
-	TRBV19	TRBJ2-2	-	CASSIASNTGELFF	TGTGCCAGTAGTATCGCGTCGAACACCGGGGAGCTGTTTTTT
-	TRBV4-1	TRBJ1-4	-	CASSQDRSRAGNEKLFF	TGCGCCAGCAGCCAAGATCGTAGCCGAGCGGGTAATGAAAAACTGTTTTTT
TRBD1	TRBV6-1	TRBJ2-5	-	CASSPPGQGKETQYF	TGTGCCAGCAGTCCTCCGGGACAGGGTAAAGAGACCCAGTACTTC
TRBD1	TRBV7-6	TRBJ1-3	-	CASSLGTGGGNTIYF	TGTGCCAGCAGCTTAGGGACAGGGGGCGGAAACACCATATATTTT
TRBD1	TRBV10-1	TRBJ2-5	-	CASSERGRGQETQYF	TGCGCCAGCAGTGAGCGGGGCAGGGGGCAGGAGACCCAGTACTTC
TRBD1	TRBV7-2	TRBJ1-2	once	CASSPAGTGVRGYTF	TGTGCCAGCAGCCCGGCAGGGACAGGGGTTAGGGGCTACACCTTC
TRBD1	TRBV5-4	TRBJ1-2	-	CASSRDSNYGYTF	TGTGCCAGCAGCCGGGACAGTAACTATGGCTACACCTTC
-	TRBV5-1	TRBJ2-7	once	CASSLTLASYPYEQYF	TGCGCCAGCAGCTTGACTCTAGCGTCGTATCCCTACGAGCAGTACTTC
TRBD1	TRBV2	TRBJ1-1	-	CASSEGTGHTEAFF	TGTGCCAGCAGTGAGGGGACAGGGCATACTGAAGCTTTCTTT
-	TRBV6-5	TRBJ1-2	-	CASGTPTANYGYTF	TGTGCCAGCGGCACACCGACAGCTAACTATGGCTACACCTTC
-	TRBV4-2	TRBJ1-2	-	CASSPSMGHPSYGYTF	TGTGCCAGCAGCCCCAGTATGGGACACCCGAGCTATGGCTACACCTTC
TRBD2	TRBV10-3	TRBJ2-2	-	CAINPGTSGDTGELFF	TGTGCCATCAATCCCGGGACTAGCGGGGACACCGGGGAGCTGTTTTTT
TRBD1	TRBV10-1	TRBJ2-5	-	CASSEGQGRQETQYF	TGCGCCAGCAGTGAGGGACAGGGCCGGCAAGAGACCCAGTACTTC
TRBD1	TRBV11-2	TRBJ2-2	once	CASSLWDSSPSGELFF	TGTGCCAGCAGCTTATGGGACAGCTCACCGTCCGGGGAGCTGTTTTTT
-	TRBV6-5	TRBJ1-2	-	CASSPSRKFYGYTF	TGTGCCAGCAGTCCAAGCCGTAAATTCTATGGCTACACCTTC
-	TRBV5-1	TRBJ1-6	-	CASSLAPGLAYNSPLHF	TGCGCCAGCAGCTTGGCGCCAGGGTTGGCCTATAATTCACCCCTCCACTTT
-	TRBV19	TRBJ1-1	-	CASSTTRVATEAFF	TGTGCCAGTAGTACTACTAGGGTGGCCACTGAAGCTTTCTTT
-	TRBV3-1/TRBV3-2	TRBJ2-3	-	CASSHGAGTDTQYF	TGTGCCAGCAGCCATGGCGCGGGCACAGATACGCAGTATTTT
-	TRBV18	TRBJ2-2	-	CASQPGLANTGELFF	TGTGCCAGTCAACCGGGACTTGCGAACACCGGGGAGCTGTTTTTT
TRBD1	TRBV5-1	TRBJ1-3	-	CASSLATGSGNTIYF	TGCGCCAGCAGCTTAGCGACAGGGTCTGGAAACACCATATATTTT
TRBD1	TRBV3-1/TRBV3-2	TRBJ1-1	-	CASSQGDRGGTEAFF	TGTGCCAGCAGCCAAGGGGACAGGGGTGGCACTGAAGCTTTCTTT
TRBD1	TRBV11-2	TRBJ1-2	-	CASSLGGQGRGYTF	TGTGCCAGCAGCTTAGGAGGACAGGGGCGTGGCTACACCTTC
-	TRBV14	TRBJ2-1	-	CASSPGLSSYNEQFF	TGTGCCAGCAGCCCGGGACTGAGCTCCTACAATGAGCAGTTCTTC
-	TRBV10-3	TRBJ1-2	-	CATTGGGLTYGYTF	TGTGCCACTACGGGTGGGGGCCTTACCTATGGCTACACCTTC
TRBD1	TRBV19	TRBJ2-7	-	CASSISGQDYEQYF	TGTGCCAGTAGTATATCCGGACAGGACTACGAGCAGTACTTC
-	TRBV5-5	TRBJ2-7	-	CASSLVRTESYEQYF	TGTGCCAGCAGCTTGGTGAGGACAGAATCCTACGAGCAGTACTTC
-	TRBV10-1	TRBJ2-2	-	CASSRTGELFF	TGCGCCAGCAGCAGGACCGGGGAGCTGTTTTTT
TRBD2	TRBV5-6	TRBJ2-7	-	CASSAIWRGGQYEQYF	TGTGCCAGCAGCGCGATTTGGCGGGGGGGCCAGTACGAGCAGTACTTC
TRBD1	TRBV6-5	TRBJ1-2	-	CASSRRDRANYGYTF	TGTGCCAGCAGCCGCCGGGACAGGGCTAACTATGGCTACACCTTC
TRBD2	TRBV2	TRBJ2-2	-	CASSELAGMNTGELFF	TGTGCCAGCAGTGAACTAGCGGGGATGAACACCGGGGAGCTGTTTTTT
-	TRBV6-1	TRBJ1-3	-	CASSEFEGASFGNTIYF	TGTGCCAGCAGTGAATTTGAAGGGGCCTCATTTGGAAACACCATATATTTT
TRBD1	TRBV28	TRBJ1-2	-	CASSPGTGVFYGYTF	TGTGCCAGCAGTCCGGGGACAGGGGTCTTCTATGGCTACACCTTC
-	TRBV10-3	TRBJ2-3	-	CAISEQQGSTDTQYF	TGTGCCATCAGTGAACAACAGGGTTCCACAGATACGCAGTATTTT
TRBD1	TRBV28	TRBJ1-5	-	CASTGGLTQHF	TGTGCCAGTACAGGGGGCTTGACCCAGCATTTT
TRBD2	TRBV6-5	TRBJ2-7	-	CASSTIGGASYEQYF	TGTGCCAGCAGTACCATCGGGGGGGCCTCCTACGAGCAGTACTTC
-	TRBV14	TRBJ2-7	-	CASSQVTTGEQYF	TGTGCCAGCAGCCAAGTGACCACGGGAGAGCAGTACTTC
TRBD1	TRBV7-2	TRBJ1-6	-	CASSPLTGSNSPLHF	TGTGCCAGCAGCCCCTTGACAGGGTCTAATTCACCCCTCCACTTT
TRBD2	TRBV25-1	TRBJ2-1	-	CASSELAGGPYNEQFF	TGTGCCAGCAGTGAATTAGCGGGGGGGCCCTACAATGAGCAGTTCTTC
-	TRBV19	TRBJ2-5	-	CASSIAAGETQYF	TGTGCCAGTAGTATCGCGGCGGGAGAGACCCAGTACTTC
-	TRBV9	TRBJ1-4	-	CASSVATDSTNEKLFF	TGTGCCAGCAGCGTAGCGACCGACTCAACTAATGAAAAACTGTTTTTT
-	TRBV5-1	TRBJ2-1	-	CASSLGGPGNEQFF	TGCGCCAGCAGCTTGGGAGGGCCCGGGAATGAGCAGTTCTTC